A single sample gave rise to the 7 T cell receptor beta chains below, sequenced in a study of CD8+CD57+ T cells in acquired aplastic anemia. Using genomic DNA as the template, TCR beta VDJ and CDR3 profiling was carried out. TCRdb used MiXCR to reprocess the reads, holding one entry per CDR3 protein. The data show around 190,000 distinct CDR3 sequences, with almost 50% seen just once and 10% to 15% held by the top ten. CD8+CD57+ cell expansion had been shown by flow cytometry in patients chosen for sequencing. Sequenced: sorted CD4+, CD8+, or CD8+CD57+ T cells (not recorded which) from PBMCs. These receptors came from a human donor with aplastic anemia.

This clonotype was recorded many times. The gene calls are TRBV12-3 or TRBV12-4 and TRBJ2-7, with D possibly matching TRBD2 (5 bases). V was cut by 4 bases and J by 3 bases, with 13 bases left in between. The CDR3 length is 14 residues. The CDR3 sequence is CASSSWGVGYEQYF. CDR3 DNA sequence: TGTGCCAGCAGTTCCTGGGGAGTGGGCTACGAGCAGTACTTC.

This clonotype was counted a single time. The V gene is TRBV7-3, the J gene TRBJ1-2; 7 bases fit TRBD1. V lost 3 bases, J lost 6 bases, and 4 bases stayed unmatched. Per the germline V gene, CDR1 is SGHTA and CDR2 is FQGTGA. The CDR3 runs 13 residues. The CDR3 DNA reads TGTGCCAGCAGCTTCGACAGGGATAATGGCTACACCTTC. Its protein is CASSFDRDNGYTF.

V gene TRBV29-1 combines with J gene TRBJ2-2; a possible D gene is TRBD2 (5 bases). The CDR3 spans 13 residues. The ends were cut back, 5 bases at V and 5 bases at J, with 12 bases in the middle. The V gene's germline CDR1 is SQVTM and CDR2 ANQGSEA. The CDR3 is CSVTERITGELFF. The CDR3 DNA reads as TGCAGCGTTACCGAGCGGATTACCGGGGAGCTGTTTTTT.

The rearrangement uses TRBV20-1 and TRBJ2-7, with no clear D. Trimming left V 0 bases short and J 3 bases short, with 9 bases between. The CDR3 runs to 13 residues. Germline V gives CDR1 DFQATT, CDR2 SNEGSKA (reference sequence). The CDR3 here is CSARDTGVYEQYF. The CDR3 bases are TGCAGTGCTAGAGATACCGGAGTCTACGAGCAGTACTTC.

V usage is TRBV25-1 and J usage is TRBJ2-4; the match to TRBD2 covers 7 bases. V shed 3 bases, J shed 5 bases, and the junction held 4 bases outside the gene matches. There are 14 residues in the CDR3. Germline V gene sequence: CDR1 MGHDK, CDR2 SYGVNS. CDR3 DNA sequence: TGTGCCAGCAGTGATCGTCTAGCGGAAAACATTCAGTACTTC. It is translated as CASSDRLAENIQYF.

The sample holds many counts of this clonotype. The chain couples TRBV20-1 to TRBJ1-5, with TRBD1 as a possible D gene (5 bases). CDR1 is DFQATT and CDR2 is SNEGSKA in the germline V gene (reference sequence). V dropped 5 bases and J dropped 3 bases, with 17 bases sitting between them. The CDR3 is made up of 15 amino acids. CDR3 amino acids: CSAYEGQGFNQPQHF. The CDR3 bases are TGCAGTGCTTACGAAGGGCAGGGATTCAATCAGCCCCAGCATTTT.

The sample holds a few counts of this clonotype. Relative to the germline gene, one junction end is altered; a read error may explain this. This chain joins TRBV7-7 and TRBJ2-5; 7 bases match TRBD1. The CDR3 length is 15 residues. Germline CDR1 SSHAT, CDR2 FNYEAQ (reference sequence). CDR3 loop: CASSLSPTGKETQYF. The DNA for the CDR3 is TGTGCTAGCAGCTTATCTCCGACAGGGAAGGAGACCCAGTACTTC.